The entry below gives a single T cell receptor beta chain sequence along with its context. What it binds is unknown. These data originate in a study of shared clonotypes between healthy human individuals. Every donor was a Caucasian adult from Nashville, Tennessee. Germline assignment: CDR1 SGHTA and CDR2 FQGNSA. Trimming removed 3 bases from V and 4 bases from J, with 9 bases in between. CDR3 size: 13 residues. The study, taken as a whole, reports: Lower generation probabilities were found for non-shared clonotypes than for those shared by all four donors.

Sequencing was at deep level. The method was immunoSEQ multiplex PCR; TCRdb's version includes in-frame clones alone and lacks a portion of them. The profile shows over a million clones, roughly 70% of them singletons. V is TRBV7-2 and J is TRBJ1-1, with D uncertain. This sequence originates from a man aged 18 to 30 in good health. Sequencing input: memory CD4+ T cells sorted from blood. Subset noted: CD45RA-negative fraction. CDR3 DNA: TGTGCCAGCAGCTTTGGGCGGGGCACTGAAGCTTTCTTT. Amino acids: CASSFGRGTEAFF.